In this sample, the clone carrying this T cell receptor beta chain turned up a few times. The antigen remains undetermined. These data come from a study of T cells in Graves' hyperthyroidism and ophthalmopathy. The study's findings and limits: Most clonotypes expanded in thyroid above 0.001 were likewise present in blood.

V lost 0 bases, J lost 2 bases, and 5 bases stayed unmatched. The CDR3 has 18 amino acids. Germline V lookup: CDR1 SGHRS, CDR2 YFSETQ. Hyperthyroidism was newly diagnosed in patients aged 18 to 65 (duration under 2 months). The PBMCs had their origin in 10 ml of fresh peripheral blood. TCR beta CDR3 regions were amplified from RNA. Carried out on the TCR CDR3, a first-round RT-PCR used the HTBI primer set. TCRdb passed the multiplex PCR reads through MiXCR, listing each CDR3 protein once. In the table there are more than 550,000 distinct CDR3 sequences, around 20% of which are singletons. Sequenced sample: blood. The rearrangement links TRBV5-1 to TRBJ2-6; 10 nucleotides agree with TRBD1. The clonotype was recovered from a woman between 50 and 59 years old with Graves' hyperthyroidism that later progressed to Graves' ophthalmopathy. Written as DNA, the CDR3 is TGCGCCAGCAGCTTGGGGGACAGGGGATTCGCTGGGGCCAACGTCCTGACTTTC. The encoded protein is CASSLGDRGFAGANVLTF.